The source of this TCR beta chain is a study of identical twins. A template switching step contributed a universal primer site, while unique molecular identifiers were present in the cDNA. TCRdb reprocessed the 5' RACE reads with MiXCR, giving one entry per CDR3 protein. The sample lists about 1.7 million distinct CDR3 sequences, under 35% occurring once. Germline values: CDR1 MGHDK, CDR2 SYGVNS. The CDR3 loop spans 14 amino acids. This chain links TRBV25-1 with TRBJ2-7, with 8 bases aligning to TRBD1. The DNA end favors TRBJ2-5, so the J call may be wrong. This clonotype originated in a newborn girl in good health. Sequenced material: cord blood. For the CDR3, the DNA is TGTGCCAGCAGTGATGGACAGGGTAGGCAGACCCAGTACTTC. Its translation: CASSDGQGRQTQYF.